This TCR beta chain emerged from a study of cytomegalovirus exposure and HLA in healthy donors. Study-level information: The 90 to 150 validation repertoires used a platform that matched the one used for the 550 to 800 first-cohort repertoires, as a later analysis reported.

Study observations and caveats: According to the study, roughly 180 TCR beta chains were cytomegalovirus-associated.

As for this clone: Its target is not known.

CDR1 SGHNT and CDR2 YYREEE come from the germline V gene (reference sequence). CDR3 length equals 14 residues. Trimming pared 4 bases from V and 9 bases from J, leaving 19 bases between. Sequencing was performed with immunoSEQ multiplex PCR; in TCRdb, only in-frame clones are kept and a portion is missing. The sample carries about 130,000 clones, around 89% recorded once. This TCR derives from a woman aged 30 to 39 in good health and CMV-seropositive. The rearrangement joins TRBV5-4 to TRBJ2-5, with a tentative D call TRBD1 (6 bases). Sequenced sample: PBMCs. CDR3 coding DNA: TGTGCCAGCAGCGCGGACAGTTGGGCCGGGGCCCAGTACTTC. Translation gives CASSADSWAGAQYF.